Presented here are 23 T cell receptor beta chains from one specimen sequenced in a study of cytomegalovirus exposure and HLA in healthy donors. Amplification used 60 Vbeta primers and 13 Jbeta primers. Here immunoSEQ multiplex PCR was the method, and the copy in TCRdb shows in-frame clones only, minus some. The sample yields 150,000 to 200,000 clones, over 70% seen once. The specimen was PBMCs. The receptors were gathered from a boy aged 2 to 10 in good health and CMV-seronegative.

The chain uses TRBV2 and TRBJ2-4; 8 nucleotides match TRBD2. The J segment lost 6 bases and the V segment lost 2 bases, leaving 12 bases of the junction unmatched. CDR1 is SNHLY and CDR2 is FYNNEI in the germline V gene. The CDR3 covers 17 residues. CDR3 sequence: CASSELTGRADGNIQYF. The CDR3 coding sequence is TGTGCCAGCAGTGAATTAACCGGGAGGGCCGACGGAAACATTCAGTACTTC. The entire variable domain, with the rest obtained from reference TRBV2 and TRBJ2-4, is as follows: EPEVTQTPSHQVTQMGQEVILRCVPISNHLYFYWYRQILGQKVEFLVSFYNNEISEKSEIFDDQFSVERPDGSNFTLKIRSTKLEDSAMYFCASSELTGRADGNIQYFGAGTRLSVL.

The gene calls are TRBV13 and TRBJ2-2, with TRBD1 matching over 9 bases. V lost 5 bases, J lost 4 bases, and 11 bases stayed unmatched. The CDR3 is made up of 17 amino acids. The germline V gene has CDR1 PRHDT and CDR2 FYEKMQ (reference sequence). The CDR3 loop reads CASSPQTGGEGTGELFF. The CDR3 nucleotides read TGTGCCAGCAGCCCACAAACAGGGGGCGAGGGCACCGGGGAGCTGTTTTTT.

The chain carries TRBV5-6 and TRBJ2-7; 10 nucleotides align to TRBD2. J lost 1 base, V lost 0 bases, and 4 bases had no gene match. CDR3 length: 16 residues. The germline gives CDR1 SGHDT, CDR2 YYEEEE. The CDR3 sequence is CASSLAPAGGSYEQYF. The CDR3 region has the DNA TGTGCCAGCAGCTTGGCCCCAGCGGGAGGGTCCTACGAGCAGTACTTC. Based on the CDR3 plus reference TRBV5-6 and TRBJ2-7, the full variable domain is DAGVTQSPTHLIKTRGQQVTLRCSPKSGHDTVSWYQQALGQGPQFIFQYYEEEERQRGNFPDRFSGHQFPNYSSELNVNALLLGDSALYLCASSLAPAGGSYEQYFGPGTRLTVT.

The V and J genes are TRBV4-3 and TRBJ2-1, with D perhaps matching TRBD2 (5 bases). V was pared by 1 base and J by 4 bases, with 11 bases between. Looked up from germline, CDR1 is LGHNA and CDR2 is YSLEER. The CDR3 length is 15 residues. Here the CDR3 reads CASSQVSGSYNEQFF. CDR3 coding DNA: TGCGCCAGCAGCCAAGTGAGCGGCAGTTACAATGAGCAGTTCTTC.

The chain links TRBV6-6 to TRBJ1-2; possible D gene TRBD1, 5 bases. Germline loops: CDR1 MNHNY, CDR2 SVGAGI (reference sequence). The V end lost 6 bases, the J end lost 7 bases, and 18 bases lay between the germline ends. The CDR3 is 14 amino acids. This CDR3 is CASSSQGRVLGYTF. For the CDR3, the DNA is TGTGCCAGCAGCTCCCAGGGAAGGGTACTTGGCTACACCTTC.

The chain carries TRBV30 and TRBJ1-3, with D unclear. The CDR3 length is 13 residues. CDR1 is GTSNPN, CDR2 SVGIG, per germline (reference sequence). Trimming removed 5 bases at V and 0 bases at J, with 8 bases between. The CDR3 bases are TGTGCCTGGGAGTCATTCTCTGGAAACACCATATATTTT. Translating gives CAWESFSGNTIYF.

The chain employs TRBV9 and TRBJ2-3; 9 bases fit TRBD2. Germline values: CDR1 SGDLS, CDR2 YYNGEE. Unmatched junction bases numbered 8, after V lost 0 bases and J lost 3 bases. The CDR3 is 17 amino acids. The chain's CDR3 is CASSVGASGVLTDTQYF. The CDR3 nucleotides read TGTGCCAGCAGCGTAGGAGCTAGCGGGGTTTTAACAGATACGCAGTATTTT.

This rearrangement joins TRBV5-4 to TRBJ1-1; D unclear. The length of the CDR3 is 15 residues. Germline lookup yields CDR1 SGHNT and CDR2 YYREEE (reference sequence). Trimming removed 1 base at V and 1 base at J, with 11 bases between. CDR3 sequence: CASSLRGQRNTEAFF. The CDR3 nucleotides are TGTGCCAGCAGCTTGCGCGGTCAGAGGAACACTGAAGCTTTCTTT. The full variable domain, in which reference TRBV5-4 and TRBJ1-1 provide the parts outside the CDR3, is ETGVTQSPTHLIKTRGQQVTLRCSSQSGHNTVSWYQQALGQGPQFIFQYYREEENGRGNFPPRFSGLQFPNYSSELNVNALELDDSALYLCASSLRGQRNTEAFFGQGTRLTVV.

CDR3 sequence: CASSLEPPDSSYNSPLHF. In DNA form, the CDR3 reads TGTGCCAGCAGCTTAGAACCCCCGGACAGTTCCTATAATTCACCCCTCCACTTT. This chain links TRBV7-8 with TRBJ1-6, with a tentative D call TRBD1 (6 bases). V lost 1 base, J lost 1 base, and 14 bases lay in between. The CDR3 covers 18 residues. In germline, CDR1 is SGHVS, CDR2 FQNEAQ.

The chain joins TRBV4-3 to TRBJ1-3; TRBD1 matches at 9 bases. This CDR3 has 15 residues. V shed 4 bases and J 0 bases; nucleotides not matched to a gene: 1. CDR1 and CDR2 (germline): LGHNA, YSLEER. In DNA form, the CDR3 reads TGCGCCAGCAGCCGGACAGGGGACTCTGGAAACACCATATATTTT. Its translation is CASSRTGDSGNTIYF.

The gene calls are TRBV12-2 and TRBJ2-3; the listed D gene, TRBD2, was not tested against the DNA. TRBV12-2 is deemed a pseudogene. The CDR3 is made up of 17 amino acids. The CDR3 sequence: CASRPAGTSDHTDTQYF. The DNA of the CDR3 is TGTGCAAGTCGCCCCGCCGGGACTAGCGATCACACAGATACGCAGTATTTT.

Only a few counts were recorded for this clone. The chain combines TRBV4-1 with TRBJ2-7; maybe TRBD2 (7 bases). The CDR3 is 15 residues long. Germline V gene data show CDR1 as MGHRA and CDR2 as YSYEKL. V was trimmed by 3 bases and J by 3 bases, leaving 15 bases between them. The CDR3 loop reads CASSQGRGAIYEQYF. The CDR3 DNA is TGCGCCAGCAGCCAGGGTCGGGGGGCAATCTACGAGCAGTACTTC.

The chain couples TRBV11-2 to TRBJ2-5; 8 bases line up with TRBD2. With V trimmed by 4 bases and J by 5 bases, 12 bases remained unmatched. Germline V CDR1 and CDR2: SGHAT, FQNNGV. The CDR3 contains 16 residues. The CDR3 reads CASSSGGGPIGETQYF. The DNA for the CDR3 is TGTGCCAGCAGCTCGGGGGGGGGCCCCATTGGGGAGACCCAGTACTTC. Variable domain in full (rest from reference TRBV11-2 and TRBJ2-5): EAGVAQSPRYKIIEKRQSVAFWCNPISGHATLYWYQQILGQGPKLLIQFQNNGVVDDSQLPKDRFSAERLKGVDSTLKIQPAKLEDSAVYLCASSSGGGPIGETQYFGPGTRLLVL.

The rearrangement uses TRBV29-1 and TRBJ2-6, with 8 positions matching TRBD2. CDR3 length: 16 amino acids. After removal of 6 bases from V and 0 bases from J, the junction contained 7 bases not matched to a gene. Germline V gene data show CDR1 as SQVTM and CDR2 as ANQGSEA. DNA for the CDR3: TGCAGCGTGGTCTGGCGGGGGGCCTCTGGGGCCAACGTCCTGACTTTC. This sequence encodes CSVVWRGASGANVLTF.

The J gene is TRBJ2-3, the V gene TRBV6-1, with D possibly matching TRBD1 (5 bases). The germline V and J ends were trimmed by 5 bases and 0 bases, with 12 bases remaining between them. The CDR3 runs 15 residues. Germline V gene sequence: CDR1 MNHNS, CDR2 SASEGT. The CDR3 spells CASSTDIASTDTQYF. The CDR3 DNA reads TGTGCCAGCAGTACGGACATTGCGAGCACAGATACGCAGTATTTT.

The chain employs TRBV27 and TRBJ2-3, with TRBD2 as a possible D gene (5 bases). Germline assignment: CDR1 MNHEY and CDR2 SMNVEV (reference sequence). The CDR3 is 12 amino acids. Between the trimmed V and J ends, which lost 8 bases and 4 bases, there was a span of 10 bases. CDR3 sequence: CASGYGADTQYF. The CDR3 DNA reads TGTGCCAGCGGGTACGGGGCAGATACGCAGTATTTT.

The chain combines TRBV2 with TRBJ2-3; 12 nucleotides agree with TRBD2. Germline-derived CDR1 and CDR2 are SNHLY and FYNNEI. CDR3 length: 17 amino acids. J gave up 2 bases and V 8 bases, and 11 bases lay outside the gene matches. CDR3 coding DNA: TGTGCCAGCCGACTAGCGGGAGTCCTCGGGGACACAGATACGCAGTATTTT. Translation gives CASRLAGVLGDTDTQYF.

V is TRBV9 and J is TRBJ2-1, with TRBD2 identical over 8 bases. V lost 4 bases and J lost 2; bases outside the gene matches: 5. The CDR3 sequence is 15 residues long. From germline, CDR1 is SGDLS and CDR2 YYNGEE. CDR3 loop: CASSTREAAYNEQFF. CDR3 in DNA: TGTGCCAGCAGCACGCGGGAGGCGGCCTACAATGAGCAGTTCTTC.

In the case of this clone: The junction differs from germline at one of its ends, possibly a read error. The chain is built from TRBV27 and TRBJ2-1; 9 nucleotides align to TRBD2. Germline V gene lookup returns CDR1 MNHEY and CDR2 SMNVEV (reference sequence). The CDR3 contains 15 residues. The CDR3 here is CASRPRLAANNEQLF. DNA for the CDR3: TGTGCCAGCAGGCCCAGACTAGCGGCCAACAATGAGCAGCTCTTC.

The rearrangement uses TRBV6-1 and TRBJ2-1; D is unresolved. Germline assignment: CDR1 MNHNS and CDR2 SASEGT. The V end lost 7 bases, the J end lost 5 bases, and 6 bases lay between the germline ends. The CDR3 is made up of 11 amino acids. CDR3: CASTLNNEQFF. The CDR3 bases are TGTGCCAGCACACTTAACAATGAGCAGTTCTTC.

This chain uses TRBV4-2 with TRBJ2-2; 8 bases are a match to TRBD2. The CDR3 consists of 15 residues. Per germline, CDR1 LGHNA and CDR2 YNFKEQ. The J segment lost 6 bases and the V segment lost 4 bases, leaving 7 bases of the junction unmatched. In DNA, the CDR3 is TGTGCCAGCAGCCTGGGACTAGGTCCGGCCGGGGAGCTGTTTTTT. It translates to CASSLGLGPAGELFF.

In nucleotides, the CDR3 is TGTGCCAGCAGCCCTGTCATAGACGTAGGGGACAATGAGCAGTTCTTC. This codes for CASSPVIDVGDNEQFF. The chain carries TRBV6-6 and TRBJ2-1, with D possibly being TRBD1 (5 bases). CDR3 length equals 16 residues. The germline V gene encodes CDR1 MNHNY and CDR2 SVGAGI (reference sequence). The V and J ends lost 6 bases and 5 bases respectively, with 20 bases between them.

This sequence joins TRBV20-1 and TRBJ2-5, with TRBD2 matching 7 bases. Germline V gene sequence: CDR1 DFQATT, CDR2 SNEGSKA (reference sequence). Trimming took 4 bases from V and 4 from J; bases not matched to a gene: 0. The CDR3 has 11 residues. In DNA, the CDR3 is TGCAGTGCTATAGCGGGAGAGACCCAGTACTTC. It translates to CSAIAGETQYF.